The sequence of this TCR beta chain was determined in a study of PD-1 blockade in classical Hodgkin lymphoma. Study outcomes and limitations: Before treatment, TCR diversity in newly diagnosed patients was reportedly lower than in healthy donors. Factors driving the repertoire differences, possibly disease activity or prior therapy, remain undefined. The baseline diversity of complete responders showed similarity to that of newly diagnosed patients. It was CD4+ TCR diversity, not CD8+, that rose significantly by C4D1.

On this clone itself: Its antigen is unknown.

Germline V lookup: CDR1 SGHTA, CDR2 FQGNSA. V shed 3 bases and J shed 4 bases, with 6 bases lying between them. CDR3 length: 13 residues. No patient escaped relapse after autologous stem cell transplantation, and brentuximab vedotin exposure varied. The method was immunoSEQ multiplex PCR; TCRdb's version includes in-frame clones alone and lacks a portion of them. Found here are 29,000 or so clones, about two thirds of them singletons; the top ten hold around 15%. The material was peripheral blood mononuclear cells (PBMCs), obtained before the second cycle of nivolumab. The rearrangement joins TRBV7-2 to TRBJ1-4; D is uncertain. The receptor's source is a human donor with classical Hodgkin lymphoma. The CDR3 DNA reads as TGTGCCAGCAGCTTCGACTTTAATGAAAAACTGTTTTTT. It translates to CASSFDFNEKLFF.